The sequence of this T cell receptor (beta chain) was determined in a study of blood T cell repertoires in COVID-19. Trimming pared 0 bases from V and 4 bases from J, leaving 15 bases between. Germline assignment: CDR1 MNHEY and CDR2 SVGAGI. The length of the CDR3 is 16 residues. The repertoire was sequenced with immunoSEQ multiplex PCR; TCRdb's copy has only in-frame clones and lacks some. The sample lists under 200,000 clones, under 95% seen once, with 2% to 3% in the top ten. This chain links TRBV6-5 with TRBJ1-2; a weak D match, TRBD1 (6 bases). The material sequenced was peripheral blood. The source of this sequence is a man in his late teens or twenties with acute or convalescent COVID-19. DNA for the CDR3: TGTGCCAGCAGTTACTCCTTGGGACACCCGACCTATGGCTACACCTTC. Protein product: CASSYSLGHPTYGYTF.